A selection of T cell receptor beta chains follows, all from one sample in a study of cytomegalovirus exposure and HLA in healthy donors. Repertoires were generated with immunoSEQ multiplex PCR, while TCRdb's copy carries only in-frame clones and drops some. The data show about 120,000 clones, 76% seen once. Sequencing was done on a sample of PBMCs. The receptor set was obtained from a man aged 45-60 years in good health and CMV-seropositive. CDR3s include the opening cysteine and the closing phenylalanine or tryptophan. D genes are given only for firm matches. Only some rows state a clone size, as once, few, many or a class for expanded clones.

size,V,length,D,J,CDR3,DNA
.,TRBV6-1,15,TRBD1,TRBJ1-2,CATLTLGGKDYGYTF,TGTGCCACCCTCACGCTAGGGGGCAAGGACTATGGCTACACCTTC
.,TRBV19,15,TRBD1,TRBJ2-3,CASSSHEGAKDTQYF,TGTGCCAGTAGTAGCCATGAGGGGGCGAAAGATACGCAGTATTTT
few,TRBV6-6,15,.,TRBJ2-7,CASIGEGQGSYEQYF,TGTGCCAGCATAGGGGAAGGGCAGGGGAGCTACGAGCAGTACTTC
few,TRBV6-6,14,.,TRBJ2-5,CASSGGTYRGTQYF,TGTGCCAGCAGTGGGGGGACTTACCGCGGGACCCAGTACTTC
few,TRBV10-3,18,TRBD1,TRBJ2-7,CAISEVELADRGGYEQYF,TGTGCCATCAGTGAGGTCGAGTTGGCGGACAGGGGAGGCTACGAGCAGTACTTC
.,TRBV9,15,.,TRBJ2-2,CASSGTELNTGELFF,TGTGCCAGCAGCGGGACAGAGCTAAACACCGGGGAGCTGTTTTTT
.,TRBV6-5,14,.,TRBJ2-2,CASSYSEGTGELFF,TGTGCCAGCAGTTACTCGGAGGGCACCGGGGAGCTGTTTTTT
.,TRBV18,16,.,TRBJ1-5,CASSPGGVLINQPQHF,TGTGCCAGCTCACCGGGAGGGGTATTAATCAATCAGCCCCAGCATTTT
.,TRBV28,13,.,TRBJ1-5,CASSPLQGQPQHF,TGTGCCAGCAGCCCGCTACAGGGTCAGCCCCAGCATTTT
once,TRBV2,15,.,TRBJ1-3,CASRDRRSSGNTIYF,TGTGCCAGCAGGGACAGAAGGAGCTCTGGAAACACCATATATTTT
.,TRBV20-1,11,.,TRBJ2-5,CSAPAGETQYF,TGCAGTGCCCCCGCCGGAGAGACCCAGTACTTC
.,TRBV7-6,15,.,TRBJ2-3,CASSLALTNTDTQYF,TGTGCCAGCAGCTTAGCTCTGACTAACACAGATACGCAGTATTTT
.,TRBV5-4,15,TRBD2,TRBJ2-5,CASSRLAGGLKTQYF,TGTGCCAGCAGCCGTCTAGCGGGGGGGCTGAAGACCCAGTACTTC
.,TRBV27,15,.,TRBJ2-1,CASSLIRSSSYEQFF,TGTGCCAGCAGTTTAATCCGGTCTTCTTCATATGAGCAGTTCTTC
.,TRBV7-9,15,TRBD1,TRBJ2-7,CASSLRTGQGVEQYF,TGTGCCAGCAGCTTGCGGACGGGACAGGGAGTGGAGCAGTACTTC
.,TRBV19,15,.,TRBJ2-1,CASSIQGISDNEQFF,TGTGCCAGTAGTATACAGGGGATTTCGGACAATGAGCAGTTCTTC
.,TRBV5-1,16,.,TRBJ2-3,CASSPSEGGRGDTQYF,TGCGCCAGCAGCCCCTCAGAGGGGGGGCGCGGTGATACGCAGTATTTT
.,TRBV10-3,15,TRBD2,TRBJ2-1,CAISALGLADNEQFF,TGTGCCATCAGTGCTCTCGGACTAGCTGACAATGAGCAGTTCTTC
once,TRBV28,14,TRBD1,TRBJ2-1,CASSYTGAYNEQFF,TGTGCCAGCAGTTATACAGGGGCCTACAATGAGCAGTTCTTC
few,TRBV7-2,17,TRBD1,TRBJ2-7,CASSNRLTGPFSYEQYF,TGTGCCAGCAGCAACCGATTGACAGGGCCCTTCTCCTACGAGCAGTACTTC
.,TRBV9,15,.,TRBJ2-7,CASSVGGLTRDEQYF,TGTGCCAGCAGCGTAGGTGGTTTGACGAGGGACGAGCAGTACTTC
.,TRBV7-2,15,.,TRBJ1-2,CASSRQVVANYGYTF,TGTGCCAGCAGCCGACAGGTGGTGGCTAACTATGGCTACACCTTC
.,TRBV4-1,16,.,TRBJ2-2,CASSQVLGYNTGELFF,TGCGCCAGCAGCCAAGTTTTGGGCTATAACACCGGGGAGCTGTTTTTT
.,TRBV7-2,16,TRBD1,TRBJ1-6,CASSAKDRGRASPLHF,TGTGCCAGCAGCGCCAAAGACAGGGGTCGTGCCTCACCCCTCCACTTT
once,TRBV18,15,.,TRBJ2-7,CASSATGRGLYEQYF,TGTGCCAGCTCAGCCACTGGCCGGGGGTTATACGAGCAGTACTTC
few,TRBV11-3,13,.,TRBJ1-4,CASSQKVGAELFF,TGTGCCAGCAGCCAAAAAGTTGGGGCGGAACTGTTTTTT
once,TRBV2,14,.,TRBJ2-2,CALGPGVNTGELFF,TGTGCCTTGGGGCCGGGAGTCAACACCGGGGAGCTGTTTTTT
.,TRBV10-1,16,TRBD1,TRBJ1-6,CASSGRTGTYNSPLHF,TGCGCCAGCAGTGGCCGGACAGGGACCTATAATTCACCCCTCCACTTT
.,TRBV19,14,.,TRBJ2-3,CASTRTGGTDTQYF,TGTGCCAGTACCCGAACGGGTGGAACAGATACGCAGTATTTT